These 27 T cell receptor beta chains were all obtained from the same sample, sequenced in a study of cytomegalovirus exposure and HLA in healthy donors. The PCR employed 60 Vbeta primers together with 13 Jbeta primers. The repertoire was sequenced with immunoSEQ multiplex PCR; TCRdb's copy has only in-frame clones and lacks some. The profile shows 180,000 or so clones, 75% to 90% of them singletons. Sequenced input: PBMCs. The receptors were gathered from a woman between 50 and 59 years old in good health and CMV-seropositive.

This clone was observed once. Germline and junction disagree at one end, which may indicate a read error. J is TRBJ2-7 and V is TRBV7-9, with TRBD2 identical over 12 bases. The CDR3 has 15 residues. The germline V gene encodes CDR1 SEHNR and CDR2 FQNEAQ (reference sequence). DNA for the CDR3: TGTTCCAGCAGACCTAGCGGGAGGGCCACGGGGGAGCAGTACTTC. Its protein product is CSSRPSGRATGEQYF.

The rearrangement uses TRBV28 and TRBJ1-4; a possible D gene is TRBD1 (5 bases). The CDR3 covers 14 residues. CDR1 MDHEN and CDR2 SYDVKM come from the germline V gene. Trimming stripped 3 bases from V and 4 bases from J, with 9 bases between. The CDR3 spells CASSFGGDNEKLFF. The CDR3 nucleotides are TGTGCCAGCAGTTTTGGGGGGGATAATGAAAAACTGTTTTTT.

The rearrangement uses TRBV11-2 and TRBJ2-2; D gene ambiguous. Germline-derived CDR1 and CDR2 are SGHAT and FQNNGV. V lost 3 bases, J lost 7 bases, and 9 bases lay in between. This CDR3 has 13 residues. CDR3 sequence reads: CASSFAAIGELFF. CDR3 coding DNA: TGTGCCAGCAGCTTCGCGGCGATCGGGGAGCTGTTTTTT. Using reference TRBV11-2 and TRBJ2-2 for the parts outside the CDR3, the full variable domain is EAGVAQSPRYKIIEKRQSVAFWCNPISGHATLYWYQQILGQGPKLLIQFQNNGVVDDSQLPKDRFSAERLKGVDSTLKIQPAKLEDSAVYLCASSFAAIGELFFGEGSRLTVL.

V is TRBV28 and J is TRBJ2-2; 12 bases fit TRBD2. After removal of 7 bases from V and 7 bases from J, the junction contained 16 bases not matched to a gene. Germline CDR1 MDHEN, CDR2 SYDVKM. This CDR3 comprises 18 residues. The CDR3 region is CASTPGTSGQGGFGELFF. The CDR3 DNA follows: TGTGCCAGCACCCCCGGGACTAGCGGGCAGGGGGGTTTCGGGGAGCTGTTTTTT.

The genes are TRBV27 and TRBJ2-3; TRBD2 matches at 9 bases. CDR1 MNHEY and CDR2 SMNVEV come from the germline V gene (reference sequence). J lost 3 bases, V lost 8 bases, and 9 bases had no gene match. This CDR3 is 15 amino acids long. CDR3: CASGVRAGGTDTQYF. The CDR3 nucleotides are TGTGCCAGCGGGGTGAGGGCGGGGGGGACAGATACGCAGTATTTT.

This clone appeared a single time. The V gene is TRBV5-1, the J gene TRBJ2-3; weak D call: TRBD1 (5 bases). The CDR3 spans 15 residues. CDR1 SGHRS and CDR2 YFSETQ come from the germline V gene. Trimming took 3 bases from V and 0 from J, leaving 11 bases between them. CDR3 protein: CASSSTGASTDTQYF. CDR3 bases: TGCGCCAGCAGCTCCACAGGAGCTAGCACAGATACGCAGTATTTT.

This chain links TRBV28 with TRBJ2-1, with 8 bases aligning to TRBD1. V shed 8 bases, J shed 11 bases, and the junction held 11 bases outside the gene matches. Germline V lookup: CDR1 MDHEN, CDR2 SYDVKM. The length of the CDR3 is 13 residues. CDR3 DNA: TGTGCCAGCTGCGGGACAGGCCGAGTTCAGCAGTTCTTC. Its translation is CASCGTGRVQQFF.

CDR3 residues: CASSSGTRNEKLFF. In DNA, the CDR3 is TGTGCCAGCAGCTCCGGGACAAGAAATGAAAAACTGTTTTTT. The chain employs TRBV28 and TRBJ1-4, with a possible D match to TRBD1 (6 bases). V lost 6 bases and J 5 bases, leaving 13 bases between the germline ends. Germline V gene data show CDR1 as MDHEN and CDR2 as SYDVKM. This CDR3 is 14 amino acids long.

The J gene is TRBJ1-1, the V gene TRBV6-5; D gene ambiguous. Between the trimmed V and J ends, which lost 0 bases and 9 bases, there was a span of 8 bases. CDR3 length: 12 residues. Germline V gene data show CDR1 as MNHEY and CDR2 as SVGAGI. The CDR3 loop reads CASSYSGGKAFF. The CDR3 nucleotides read TGTGCCAGCAGTTACTCGGGAGGGAAAGCTTTCTTT.

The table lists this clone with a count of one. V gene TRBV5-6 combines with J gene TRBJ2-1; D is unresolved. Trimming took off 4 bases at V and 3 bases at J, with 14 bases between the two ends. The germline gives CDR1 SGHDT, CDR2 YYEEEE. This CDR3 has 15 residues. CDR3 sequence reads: CASSRRLRNYNEQFF. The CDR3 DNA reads TGTGCCAGCAGCCGCCGTCTCAGGAACTACAATGAGCAGTTCTTC.

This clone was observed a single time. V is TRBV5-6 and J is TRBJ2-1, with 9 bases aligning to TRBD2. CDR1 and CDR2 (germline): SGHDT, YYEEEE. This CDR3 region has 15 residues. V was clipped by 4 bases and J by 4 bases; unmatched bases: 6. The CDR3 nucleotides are TGTGCCAGCAGCATCAGGACTAGCGCTTACAATGAGCAGTTCTTC. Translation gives CASSIRTSAYNEQFF. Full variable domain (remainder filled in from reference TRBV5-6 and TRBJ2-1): DAGVTQSPTHLIKTRGQQVTLRCSPKSGHDTVSWYQQALGQGPQFIFQYYEEEERQRGNFPDRFSGHQFPNYSSELNVNALLLGDSALYLCASSIRTSAYNEQFFGPGTRLTVL.

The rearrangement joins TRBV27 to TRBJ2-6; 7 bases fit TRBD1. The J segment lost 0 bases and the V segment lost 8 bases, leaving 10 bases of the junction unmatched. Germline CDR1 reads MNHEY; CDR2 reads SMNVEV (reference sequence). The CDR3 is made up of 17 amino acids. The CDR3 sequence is CASGRDRVFSGANVLTF. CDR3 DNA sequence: TGTGCCAGCGGCCGGGACAGAGTATTCTCTGGGGCCAACGTCCTGACTTTC.

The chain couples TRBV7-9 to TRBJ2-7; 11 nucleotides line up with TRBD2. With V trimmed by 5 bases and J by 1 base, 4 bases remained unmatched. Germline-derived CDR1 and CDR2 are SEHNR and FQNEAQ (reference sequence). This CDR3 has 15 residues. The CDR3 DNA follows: TGTGCCAGCAGCCCGGGACTAGCGGTTTCCTACGAGCAGTACTTC. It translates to CASSPGLAVSYEQYF.

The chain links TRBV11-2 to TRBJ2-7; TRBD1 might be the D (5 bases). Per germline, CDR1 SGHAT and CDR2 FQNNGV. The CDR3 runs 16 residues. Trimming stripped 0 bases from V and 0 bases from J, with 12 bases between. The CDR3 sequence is CASSLDTVTASYEQYF. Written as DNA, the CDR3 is TGTGCCAGCAGCTTAGACACCGTGACAGCCTCCTACGAGCAGTACTTC.

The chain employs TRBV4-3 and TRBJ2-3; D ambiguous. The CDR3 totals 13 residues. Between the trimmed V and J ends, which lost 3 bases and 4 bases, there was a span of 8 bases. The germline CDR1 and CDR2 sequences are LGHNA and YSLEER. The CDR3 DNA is TGCGCCAGCAGCCAGCTAGGTGCAGATACGCAGTATTTT. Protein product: CASSQLGADTQYF.

Here the CDR3 reads CASSPRLAGNYNEQFF. In nucleotides, the CDR3 is TGTGCCAGTAGTCCGAGACTAGCGGGGAACTACAATGAGCAGTTCTTC. The chain uses TRBV19 and TRBJ2-1; 11 bases are a match to TRBD2. The V gene end was trimmed by 5 bases and the J gene end by 3 bases; junction bases not matched to a gene: 6. Per the germline V gene, CDR1 is LNHDA and CDR2 is SQIVND (reference sequence). This CDR3 has 16 amino acids.

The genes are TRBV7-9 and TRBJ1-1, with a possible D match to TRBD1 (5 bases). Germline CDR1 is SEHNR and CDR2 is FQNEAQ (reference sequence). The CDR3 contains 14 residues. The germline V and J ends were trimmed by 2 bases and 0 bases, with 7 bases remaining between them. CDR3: CASSLSGLNTEAFF. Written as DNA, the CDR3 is TGTGCCAGCAGCTTATCAGGGCTGAACACTGAAGCTTTCTTT.

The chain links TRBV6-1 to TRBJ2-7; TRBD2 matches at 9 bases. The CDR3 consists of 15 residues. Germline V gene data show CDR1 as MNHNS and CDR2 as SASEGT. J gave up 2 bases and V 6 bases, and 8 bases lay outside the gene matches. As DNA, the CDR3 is TGTGCCAGCAGGGGCGGGAGGGGGGCAGCCTACGAGCAGTACTTC. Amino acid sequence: CASRGGRGAAYEQYF.

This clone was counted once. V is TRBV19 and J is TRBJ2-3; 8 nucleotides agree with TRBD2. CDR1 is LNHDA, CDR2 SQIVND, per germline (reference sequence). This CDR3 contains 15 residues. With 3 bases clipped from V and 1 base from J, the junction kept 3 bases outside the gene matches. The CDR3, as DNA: TGTGCCAGTAGTATCGGCGGGGGGCGCACAGATACGCAGTATTTT. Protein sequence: CASSIGGGRTDTQYF.

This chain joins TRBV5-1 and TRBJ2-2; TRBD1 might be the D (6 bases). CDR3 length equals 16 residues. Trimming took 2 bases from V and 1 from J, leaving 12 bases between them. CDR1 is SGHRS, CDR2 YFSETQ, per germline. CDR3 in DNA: TGCGCCAGCAGCTTTCGAGGGGGTGGGAACACCGGGGAGCTGTTTTTT. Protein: CASSFRGGGNTGELFF.

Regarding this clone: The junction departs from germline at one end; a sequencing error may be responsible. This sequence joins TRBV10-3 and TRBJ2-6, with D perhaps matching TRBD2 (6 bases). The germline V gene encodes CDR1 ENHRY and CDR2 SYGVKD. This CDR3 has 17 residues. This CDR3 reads CAISDDGWGTGANGLTF. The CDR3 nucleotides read TGTGCCATCAGTGATGACGGTTGGGGGACTGGGGCCAACGGCCTGACTTTC.

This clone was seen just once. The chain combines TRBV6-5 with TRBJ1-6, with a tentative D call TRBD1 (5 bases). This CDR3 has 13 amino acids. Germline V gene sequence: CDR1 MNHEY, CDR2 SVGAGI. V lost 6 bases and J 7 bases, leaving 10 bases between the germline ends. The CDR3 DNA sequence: TGTGCCAGCAGGCGGGACGGGAATTCACCCCTCCACTTT. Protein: CASRRDGNSPLHF.

The CDR3 protein is CASKTGGTDTQYF. The CDR3 DNA reads TGTGCCAGCAAGACAGGGGGCACAGATACGCAGTATTTT. The rearrangement joins TRBV5-4 to TRBJ2-3; 8 bases are a match to TRBD1. This CDR3 region has 13 residues. V dropped 6 bases and J dropped 1; count of bases not matched to a gene: 1. CDR1 SGHNT and CDR2 YYREEE come from the germline V gene (reference sequence). The variable domain in full, with the rest retrieved from reference TRBV5-4 and TRBJ2-3, is ETGVTQSPTHLIKTRGQQVTLRCSSQSGHNTVSWYQQALGQGPQFIFQYYREEENGRGNFPPRFSGLQFPNYSSELNVNALELDDSALYLCASKTGGTDTQYFGPGTRLTVL.

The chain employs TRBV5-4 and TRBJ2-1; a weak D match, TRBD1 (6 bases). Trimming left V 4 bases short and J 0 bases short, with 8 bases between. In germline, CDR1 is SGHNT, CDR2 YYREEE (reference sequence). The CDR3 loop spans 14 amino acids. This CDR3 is CASSGQSSYNEQFF. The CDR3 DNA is TGTGCCAGCAGCGGACAGAGCTCCTACAATGAGCAGTTCTTC. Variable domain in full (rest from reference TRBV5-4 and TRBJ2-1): ETGVTQSPTHLIKTRGQQVTLRCSSQSGHNTVSWYQQALGQGPQFIFQYYREEENGRGNFPPRFSGLQFPNYSSELNVNALELDDSALYLCASSGQSSYNEQFFGPGTRLTVL.

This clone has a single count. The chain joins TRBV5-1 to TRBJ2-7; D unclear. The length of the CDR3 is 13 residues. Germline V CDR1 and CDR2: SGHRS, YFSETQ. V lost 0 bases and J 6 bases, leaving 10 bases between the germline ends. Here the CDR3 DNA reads TGCGCCAGCAGCTTGGACCCTGGCGGCGAGCAGTACTTC. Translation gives CASSLDPGGEQYF.

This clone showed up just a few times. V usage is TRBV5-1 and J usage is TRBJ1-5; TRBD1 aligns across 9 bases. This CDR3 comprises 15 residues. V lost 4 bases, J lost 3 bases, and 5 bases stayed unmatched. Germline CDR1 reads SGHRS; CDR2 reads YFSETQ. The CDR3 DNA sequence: TGCGCCAGCAGCCAGGGGACAGGGATCAATCAGCCCCAGCATTTT. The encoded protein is CASSQGTGINQPQHF.

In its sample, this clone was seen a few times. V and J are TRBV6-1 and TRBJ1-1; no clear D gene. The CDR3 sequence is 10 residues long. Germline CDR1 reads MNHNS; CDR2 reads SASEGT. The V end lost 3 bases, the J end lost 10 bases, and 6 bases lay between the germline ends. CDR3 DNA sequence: TGTGCCAGCAGTGACAGCGGAGCTTTCTTT. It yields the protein CASSDSGAFF.